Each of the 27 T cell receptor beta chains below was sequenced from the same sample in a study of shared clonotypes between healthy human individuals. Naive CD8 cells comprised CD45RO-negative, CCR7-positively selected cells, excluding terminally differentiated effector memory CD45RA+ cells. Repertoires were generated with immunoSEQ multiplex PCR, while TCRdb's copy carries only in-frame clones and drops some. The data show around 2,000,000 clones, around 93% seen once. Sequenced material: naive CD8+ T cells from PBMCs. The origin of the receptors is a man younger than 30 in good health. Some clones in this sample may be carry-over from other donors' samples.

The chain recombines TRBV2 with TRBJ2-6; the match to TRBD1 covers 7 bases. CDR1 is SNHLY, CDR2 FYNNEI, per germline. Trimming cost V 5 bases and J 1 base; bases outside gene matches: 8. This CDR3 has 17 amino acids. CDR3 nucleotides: TGTGCCAGCAGTTGGGACAGATCCCCGTCTGGGGCCAACGTCCTGACTTTC. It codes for CASSWDRSPSGANVLTF.

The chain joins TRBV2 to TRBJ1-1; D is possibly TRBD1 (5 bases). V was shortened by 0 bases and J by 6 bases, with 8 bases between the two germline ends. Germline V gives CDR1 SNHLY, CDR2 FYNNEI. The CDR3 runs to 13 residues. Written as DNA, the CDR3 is TGTGCCAGCAGTGAAGCGGGGCAGGCTGAAGCTTTCTTT. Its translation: CASSEAGQAEAFF.

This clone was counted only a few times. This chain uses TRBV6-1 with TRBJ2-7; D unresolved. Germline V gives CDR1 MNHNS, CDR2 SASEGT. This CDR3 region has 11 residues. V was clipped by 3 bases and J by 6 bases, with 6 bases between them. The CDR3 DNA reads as TGTGCCAGCAGTGATTGGACCGAGCAGTACTTC. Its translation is CASSDWTEQYF.

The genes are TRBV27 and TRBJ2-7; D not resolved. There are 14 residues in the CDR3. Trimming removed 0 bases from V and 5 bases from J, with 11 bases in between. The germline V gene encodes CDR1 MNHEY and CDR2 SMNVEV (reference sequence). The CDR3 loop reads CASSLSWGGHEQYF. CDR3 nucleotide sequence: TGTGCCAGCAGTTTATCGTGGGGTGGGCACGAGCAGTACTTC.

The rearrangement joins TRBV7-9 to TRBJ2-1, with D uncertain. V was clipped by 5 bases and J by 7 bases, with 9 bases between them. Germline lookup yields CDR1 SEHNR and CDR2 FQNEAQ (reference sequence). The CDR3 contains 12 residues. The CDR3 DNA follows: TGTGCCAGCAGCAAGCTGGCGAATGAGCAGTTCTTC. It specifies CASSKLANEQFF. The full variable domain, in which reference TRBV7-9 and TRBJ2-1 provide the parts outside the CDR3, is DTGVSQNPRHKITKRGQNVTFRCDPISEHNRLYWYRQTLGQGPEFLTYFQNEAQLEKSRLLSDRFSAERPKGSFSTLEIQRTEQGDSAMYLCASSKLANEQFFGPGTRLTVL.

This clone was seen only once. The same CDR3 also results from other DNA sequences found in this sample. In DNA, the CDR3 is TGTGCCAGCAGTTTCGGACTAGCCGGCTACGAGCAGTACTTC. Residues: CASSFGLAGYEQYF. This rearrangement joins TRBV27 to TRBJ2-7, with TRBD2 matching over 8 bases. The CDR3 totals 14 residues. V lost 3 bases to trimming and J lost 3 bases; unmatched junction nucleotides: 4. Germline CDR1 MNHEY, CDR2 SMNVEV (reference sequence).

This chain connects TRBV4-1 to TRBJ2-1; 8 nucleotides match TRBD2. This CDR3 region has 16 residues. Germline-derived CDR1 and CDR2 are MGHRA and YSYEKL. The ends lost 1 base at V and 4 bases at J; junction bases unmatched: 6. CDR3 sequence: CASSQGGGRPYNEQFF. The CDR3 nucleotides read TGCGCCAGCAGCCAAGGTGGCGGGAGGCCATACAATGAGCAGTTCTTC.

CDR3 loop: CASSDGLSSYNEQFF. CDR3 coding DNA: TGTGCCAGCAGTGATGGACTGAGCTCCTACAATGAGCAGTTCTTC. This rearrangement joins TRBV6-1 to TRBJ2-1; tentatively, D is TRBD2 (5 bases). Trimming shortened V by 3 bases and J by 0 bases, and 9 bases separated the two germline ends. CDR1 is MNHNS, CDR2 SASEGT, per germline. This CDR3 comprises 15 residues.

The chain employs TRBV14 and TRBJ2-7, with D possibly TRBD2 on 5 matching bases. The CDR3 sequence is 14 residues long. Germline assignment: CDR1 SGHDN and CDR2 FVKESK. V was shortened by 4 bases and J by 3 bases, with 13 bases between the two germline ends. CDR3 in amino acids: CASSLEASGYEQYF. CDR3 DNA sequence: TGTGCCAGCAGCCTTGAGGCGAGCGGCTACGAGCAGTACTTC.

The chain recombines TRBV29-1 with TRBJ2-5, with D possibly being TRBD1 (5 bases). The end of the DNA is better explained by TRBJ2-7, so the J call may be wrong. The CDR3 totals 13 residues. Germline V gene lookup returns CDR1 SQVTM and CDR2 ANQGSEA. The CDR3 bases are TGCAGCGTTGAAGGCGCCGACAGCTACGAGCAGTACTTC. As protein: CSVEGADSYEQYF.

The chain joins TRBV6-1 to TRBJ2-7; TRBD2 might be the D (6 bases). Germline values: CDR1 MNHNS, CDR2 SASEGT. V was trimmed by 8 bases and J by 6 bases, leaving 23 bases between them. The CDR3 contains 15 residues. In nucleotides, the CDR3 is TGTGCCAGCGCCCAAAAAGTGGGTCTAGCGACCGAGCAGTACTTC. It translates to CASAQKVGLATEQYF.

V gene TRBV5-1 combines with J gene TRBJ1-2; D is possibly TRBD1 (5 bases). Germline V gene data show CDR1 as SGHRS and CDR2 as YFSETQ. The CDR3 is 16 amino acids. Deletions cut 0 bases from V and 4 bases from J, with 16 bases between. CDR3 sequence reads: CASSLEGPADIYGYTF. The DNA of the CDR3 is TGCGCCAGCAGCTTGGAGGGACCCGCCGACATCTATGGCTACACCTTC.

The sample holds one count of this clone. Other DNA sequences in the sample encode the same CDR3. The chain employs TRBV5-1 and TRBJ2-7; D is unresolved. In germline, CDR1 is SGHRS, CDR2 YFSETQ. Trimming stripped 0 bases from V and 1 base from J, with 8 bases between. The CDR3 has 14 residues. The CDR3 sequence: CASSLGSGSYEQYF. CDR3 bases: TGCGCCAGCAGCTTGGGCTCCGGATCCTACGAGCAGTACTTC. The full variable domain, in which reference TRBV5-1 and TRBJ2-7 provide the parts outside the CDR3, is KAGVTQTPRYLIKTRGQQVTLSCSPISGHRSVSWYQQTPGQGLQFLFEYFSETQRNKGNFPGRFSGRQFSNSRSEMNVSTLELGDSALYLCASSLGSGSYEQYFGPGTRLTVT.

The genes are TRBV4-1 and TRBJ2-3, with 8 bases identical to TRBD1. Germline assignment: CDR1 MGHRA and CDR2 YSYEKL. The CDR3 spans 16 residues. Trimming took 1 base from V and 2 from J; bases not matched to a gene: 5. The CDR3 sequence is CASSQAQTGATDTQYF. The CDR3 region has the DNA TGCGCCAGCAGCCAAGCCCAGACAGGGGCCACAGATACGCAGTATTTT.

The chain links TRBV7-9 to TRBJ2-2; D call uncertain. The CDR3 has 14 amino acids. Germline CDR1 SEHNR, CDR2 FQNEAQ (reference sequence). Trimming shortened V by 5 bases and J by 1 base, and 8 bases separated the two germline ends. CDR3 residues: CASSVDQNTGELFF. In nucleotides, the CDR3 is TGTGCCAGCAGCGTCGACCAGAACACCGGGGAGCTGTTTTTT.

The CDR3 bases are TGTGCCAGCAGCGTAGTACCGGGAGGGAATGAGCAGTTCTTC. The encoded protein is CASSVVPGGNEQFF. The V call is TRBV9, the J call TRBJ2-1; 8 nucleotides align to TRBD2. Germline values: CDR1 SGDLS, CDR2 YYNGEE. This CDR3 region has 14 residues. The V gene end was trimmed by 0 bases and the J gene end by 7 bases; junction bases not matched to a gene: 3.

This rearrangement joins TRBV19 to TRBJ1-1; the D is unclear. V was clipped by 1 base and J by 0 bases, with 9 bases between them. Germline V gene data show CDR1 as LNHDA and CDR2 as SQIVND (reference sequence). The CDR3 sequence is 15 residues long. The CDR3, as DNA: TGTGCCAGTAGTATAGGTGCAGGCGTGAACACTGAAGCTTTCTTT. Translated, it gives CASSIGAGVNTEAFF.

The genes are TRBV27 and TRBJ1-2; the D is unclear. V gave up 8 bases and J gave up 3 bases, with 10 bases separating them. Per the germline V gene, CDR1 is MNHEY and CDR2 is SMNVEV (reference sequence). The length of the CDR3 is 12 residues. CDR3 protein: CASGESYYGYTF. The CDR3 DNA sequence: TGTGCCAGCGGGGAGAGTTACTATGGCTACACCTTC.

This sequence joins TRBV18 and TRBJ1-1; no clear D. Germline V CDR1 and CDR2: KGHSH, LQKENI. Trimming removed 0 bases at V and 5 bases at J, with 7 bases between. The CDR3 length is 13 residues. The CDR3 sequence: CASSPPRFTEAFF. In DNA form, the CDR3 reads TGTGCCAGCTCACCACCCCGATTTACTGAAGCTTTCTTT.

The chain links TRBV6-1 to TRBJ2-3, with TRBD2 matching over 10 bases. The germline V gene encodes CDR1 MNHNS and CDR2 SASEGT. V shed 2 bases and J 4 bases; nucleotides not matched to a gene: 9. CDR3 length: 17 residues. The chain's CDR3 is CASSEFPSGSVADTQYF. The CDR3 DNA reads TGTGCCAGCAGTGAATTTCCTAGCGGGAGTGTGGCAGATACGCAGTATTTT.

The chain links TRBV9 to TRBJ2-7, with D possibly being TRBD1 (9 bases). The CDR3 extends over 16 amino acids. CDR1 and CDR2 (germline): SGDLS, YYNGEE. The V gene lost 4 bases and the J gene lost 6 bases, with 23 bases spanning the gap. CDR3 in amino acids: CASSHRGGQGALEQYF. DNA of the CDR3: TGTGCCAGCAGCCACCGGGGGGGACAGGGTGCTCTCGAGCAGTACTTC.

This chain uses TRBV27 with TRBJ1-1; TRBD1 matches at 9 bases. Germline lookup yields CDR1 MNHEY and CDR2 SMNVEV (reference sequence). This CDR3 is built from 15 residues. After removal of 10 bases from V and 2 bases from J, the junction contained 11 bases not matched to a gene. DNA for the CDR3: TGTGCCACTTGGGACAGGGCGGCCGTAAACACTGAAGCTTTCTTT. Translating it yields CATWDRAAVNTEAFF.

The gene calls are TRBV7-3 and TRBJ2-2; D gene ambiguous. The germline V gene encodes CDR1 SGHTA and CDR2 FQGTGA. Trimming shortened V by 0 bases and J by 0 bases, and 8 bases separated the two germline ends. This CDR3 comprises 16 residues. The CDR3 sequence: CASSLTYTANTGELFF. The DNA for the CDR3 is TGTGCCAGCAGCTTAACGTATACAGCGAACACCGGGGAGCTGTTTTTT.

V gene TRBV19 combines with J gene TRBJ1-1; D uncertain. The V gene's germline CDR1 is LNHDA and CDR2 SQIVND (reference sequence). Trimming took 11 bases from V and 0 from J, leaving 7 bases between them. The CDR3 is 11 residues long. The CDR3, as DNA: TGTGCCGCTCAGGTGAACACTGAAGCTTTCTTT. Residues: CAAQVNTEAFF. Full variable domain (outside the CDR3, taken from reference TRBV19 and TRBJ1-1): DGGITQSPKYLFRKEGQNVTLSCEQNLNHDAMYWYRQDPGQGLRLIYYSQIVNDFQKGDIAEGYSVSREKKESFPLTVTSAQKNPTAFYLCAAQVNTEAFFGQGTRLTVV.

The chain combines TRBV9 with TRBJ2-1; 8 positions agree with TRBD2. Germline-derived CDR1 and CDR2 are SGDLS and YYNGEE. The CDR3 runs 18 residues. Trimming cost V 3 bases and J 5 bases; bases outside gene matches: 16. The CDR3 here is CASSGVEPSGRIHNEQFF. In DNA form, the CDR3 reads TGTGCCAGCAGCGGCGTCGAGCCTAGCGGGCGAATTCACAATGAGCAGTTCTTC.

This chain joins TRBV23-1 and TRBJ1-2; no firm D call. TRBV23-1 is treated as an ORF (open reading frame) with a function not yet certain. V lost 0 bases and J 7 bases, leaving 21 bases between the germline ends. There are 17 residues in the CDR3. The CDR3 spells CASSQSLSPHRVFGYTF. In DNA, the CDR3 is TGCGCCAGCAGTCAATCATTGAGCCCTCATAGGGTCTTTGGCTACACCTTC.

The CDR3 DNA follows: TGTGCCAGCAGCCGGGAGGCAGGAACCTACGAGCAGTACTTC. This sequence encodes CASSREAGTYEQYF. The V call is TRBV12-1, the J call TRBJ2-7; the table assigns TRBD2, which was not confirmed against the DNA. TRBV12-1 is recorded as a pseudogene. The CDR3 consists of 14 residues.